These 2 T cell receptor beta chains originate from one sample sequenced in a study of identifying expanded T cells in peripheral blood. The protocol was immunoSEQ multiplex PCR, while the TCRdb copy is restricted to in-frame clones and leaves out a portion. The data hold 85,000 to 90,000 clones, with roughly 86% observed a single time. Sequencing input: blood. These receptors were obtained from a person between 18 and 75 years old in good health.

This clone has more than one count but fewer than ten. Written as DNA, the CDR3 is TGCGCCAGCAGCCTCGACAGCTACAATGAGCAGTTCTTC. Protein product: CASSLDSYNEQFF. The chain couples TRBV4-1 to TRBJ2-1, with D perhaps matching TRBD1 (5 bases). The CDR3 length is 13 residues. CDR1 and CDR2 from the germline V gene are MGHRA and YSYEKL. Between the trimmed V and J ends, which lost 4 bases and 3 bases, there was a span of 7 bases.

CDR3 protein: CASSQDFATSRNTIYF. CDR3 nucleotide sequence: TGCGCCAGCAGCCAAGATTTTGCTACTTCGCGAAACACCATATATTTT. The rearrangement links TRBV4-3 to TRBJ1-3; D gene ambiguous. Germline values: CDR1 LGHNA, CDR2 YSLEER. This CDR3 region has 16 residues. V was shortened by 0 bases and J by 5 bases, with 14 bases between the two germline ends.